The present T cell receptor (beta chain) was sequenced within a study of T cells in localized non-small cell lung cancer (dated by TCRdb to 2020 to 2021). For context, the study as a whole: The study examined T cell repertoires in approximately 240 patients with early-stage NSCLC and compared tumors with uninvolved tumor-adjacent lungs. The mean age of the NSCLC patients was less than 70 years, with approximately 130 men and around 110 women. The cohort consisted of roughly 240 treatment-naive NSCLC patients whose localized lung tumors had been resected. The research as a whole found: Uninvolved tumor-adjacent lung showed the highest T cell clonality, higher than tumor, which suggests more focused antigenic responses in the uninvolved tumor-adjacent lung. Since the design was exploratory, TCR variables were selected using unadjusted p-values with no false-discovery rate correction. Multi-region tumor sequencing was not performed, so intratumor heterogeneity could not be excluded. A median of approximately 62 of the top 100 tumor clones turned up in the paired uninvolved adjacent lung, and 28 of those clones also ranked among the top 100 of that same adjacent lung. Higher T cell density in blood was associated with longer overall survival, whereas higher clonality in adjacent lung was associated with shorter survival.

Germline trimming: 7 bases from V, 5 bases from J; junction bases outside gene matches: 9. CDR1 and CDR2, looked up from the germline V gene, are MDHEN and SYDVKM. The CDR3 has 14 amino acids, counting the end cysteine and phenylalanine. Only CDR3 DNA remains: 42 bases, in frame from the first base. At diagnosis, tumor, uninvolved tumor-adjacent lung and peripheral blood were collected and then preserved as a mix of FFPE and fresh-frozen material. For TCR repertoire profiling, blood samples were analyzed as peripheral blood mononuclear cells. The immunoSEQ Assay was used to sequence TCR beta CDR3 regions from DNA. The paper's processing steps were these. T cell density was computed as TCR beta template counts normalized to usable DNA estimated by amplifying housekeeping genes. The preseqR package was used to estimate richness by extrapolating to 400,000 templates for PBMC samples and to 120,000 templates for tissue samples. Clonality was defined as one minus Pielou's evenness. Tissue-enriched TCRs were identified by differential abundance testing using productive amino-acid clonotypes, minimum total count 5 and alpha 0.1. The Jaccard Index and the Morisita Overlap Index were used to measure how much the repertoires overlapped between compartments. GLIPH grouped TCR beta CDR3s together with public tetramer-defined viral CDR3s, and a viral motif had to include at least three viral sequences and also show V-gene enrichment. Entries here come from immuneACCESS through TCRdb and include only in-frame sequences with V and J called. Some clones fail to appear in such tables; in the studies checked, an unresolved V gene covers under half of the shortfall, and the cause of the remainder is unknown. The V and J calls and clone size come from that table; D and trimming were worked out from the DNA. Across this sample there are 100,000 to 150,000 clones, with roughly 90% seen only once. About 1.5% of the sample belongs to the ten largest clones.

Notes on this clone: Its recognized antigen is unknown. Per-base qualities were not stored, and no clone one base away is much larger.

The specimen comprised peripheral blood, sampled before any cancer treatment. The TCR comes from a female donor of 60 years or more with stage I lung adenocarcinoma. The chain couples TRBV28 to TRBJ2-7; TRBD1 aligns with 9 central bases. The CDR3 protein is CASKPGQGRNEQYF. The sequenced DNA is TGTGCCAGCAAACCGGGACAGGGACGCAACGAGCAGTACTTC.